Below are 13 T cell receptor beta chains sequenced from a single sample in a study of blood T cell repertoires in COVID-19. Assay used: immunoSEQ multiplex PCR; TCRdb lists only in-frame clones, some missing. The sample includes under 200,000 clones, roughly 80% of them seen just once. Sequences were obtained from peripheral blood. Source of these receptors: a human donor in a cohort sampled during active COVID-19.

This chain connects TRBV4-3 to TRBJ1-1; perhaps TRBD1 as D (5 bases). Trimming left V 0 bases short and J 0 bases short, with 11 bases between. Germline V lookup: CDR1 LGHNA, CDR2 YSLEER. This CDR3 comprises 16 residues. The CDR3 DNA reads TGCGCCAGCAGCCAAGAGCCTGCAGGGATGAACACTGAAGCTTTCTTT. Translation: CASSQEPAGMNTEAFF.

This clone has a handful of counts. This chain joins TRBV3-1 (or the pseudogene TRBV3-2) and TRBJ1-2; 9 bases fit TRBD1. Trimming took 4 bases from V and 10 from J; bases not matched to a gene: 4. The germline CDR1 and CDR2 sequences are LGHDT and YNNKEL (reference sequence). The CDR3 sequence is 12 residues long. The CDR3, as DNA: TGTGCCAGCAGCCCGACAGGGGGAGACTACACCTTC. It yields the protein CASSPTGGDYTF.

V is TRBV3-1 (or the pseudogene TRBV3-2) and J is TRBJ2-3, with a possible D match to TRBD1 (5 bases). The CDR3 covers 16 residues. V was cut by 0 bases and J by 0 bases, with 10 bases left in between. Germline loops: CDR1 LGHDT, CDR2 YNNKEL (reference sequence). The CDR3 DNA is TGTGCCAGCAGCCAAGATAGGGGCTATAGCACAGATACGCAGTATTTT. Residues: CASSQDRGYSTDTQYF.

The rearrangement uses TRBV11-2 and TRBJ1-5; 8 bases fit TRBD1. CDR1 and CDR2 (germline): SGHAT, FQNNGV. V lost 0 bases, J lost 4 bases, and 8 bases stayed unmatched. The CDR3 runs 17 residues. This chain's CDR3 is CASSLDRTGGRNQPQHF. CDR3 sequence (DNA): TGTGCCAGCAGCTTAGATAGAACAGGGGGGAGGAATCAGCCCCAGCATTTT.

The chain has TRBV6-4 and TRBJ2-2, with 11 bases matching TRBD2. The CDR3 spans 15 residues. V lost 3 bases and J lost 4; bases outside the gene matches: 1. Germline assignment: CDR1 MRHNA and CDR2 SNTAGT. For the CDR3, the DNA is TGTGCCAGCAGTGAACTAGCGGGGGTCACCGGGGAGCTGTTTTTT. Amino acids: CASSELAGVTGELFF.

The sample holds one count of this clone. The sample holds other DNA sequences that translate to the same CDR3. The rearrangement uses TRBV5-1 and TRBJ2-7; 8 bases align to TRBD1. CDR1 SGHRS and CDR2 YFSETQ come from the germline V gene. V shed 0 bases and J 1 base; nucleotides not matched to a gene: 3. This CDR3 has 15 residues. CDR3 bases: TGCGCCAGCAGCTTGGGGGGGACAGGTTCCTACGAGCAGTACTTC. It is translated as CASSLGGTGSYEQYF.

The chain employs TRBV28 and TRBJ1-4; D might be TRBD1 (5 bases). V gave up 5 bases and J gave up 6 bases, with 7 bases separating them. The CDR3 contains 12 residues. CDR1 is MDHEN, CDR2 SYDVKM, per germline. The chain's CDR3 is CASSGDYEKLFF. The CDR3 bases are TGTGCCAGCAGTGGGGACTATGAAAAACTGTTTTTT.

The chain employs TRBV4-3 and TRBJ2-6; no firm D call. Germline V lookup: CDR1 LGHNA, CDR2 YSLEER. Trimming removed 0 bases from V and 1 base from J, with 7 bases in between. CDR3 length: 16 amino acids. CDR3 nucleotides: TGCGCCAGCAGCCAAGACAACGGTTCTGGGGCCAACGTCCTGACTTTC. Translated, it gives CASSQDNGSGANVLTF.

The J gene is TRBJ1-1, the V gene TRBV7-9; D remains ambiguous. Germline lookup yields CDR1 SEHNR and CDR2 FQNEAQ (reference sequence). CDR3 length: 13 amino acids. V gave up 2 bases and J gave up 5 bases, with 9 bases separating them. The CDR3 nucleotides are TGTGCCAGCAGCTTAAGTAGTTTAACTGAAGCTTTCTTT. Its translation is CASSLSSLTEAFF.

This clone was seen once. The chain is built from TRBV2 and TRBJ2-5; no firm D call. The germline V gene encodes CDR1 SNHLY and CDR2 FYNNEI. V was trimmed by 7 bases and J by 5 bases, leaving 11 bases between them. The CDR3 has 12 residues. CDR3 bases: TGTGCCAGCACTCCGATCCGGGAGACCCAGTACTTC. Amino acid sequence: CASTPIRETQYF.

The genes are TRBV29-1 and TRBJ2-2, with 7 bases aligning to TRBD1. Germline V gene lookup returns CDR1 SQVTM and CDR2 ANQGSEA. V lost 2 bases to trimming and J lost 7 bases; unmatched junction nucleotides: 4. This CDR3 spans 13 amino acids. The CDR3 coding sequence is TGCAGCGTTGAAACCACAGGGGTCGGGGAGCTGTTTTTT. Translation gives CSVETTGVGELFF.

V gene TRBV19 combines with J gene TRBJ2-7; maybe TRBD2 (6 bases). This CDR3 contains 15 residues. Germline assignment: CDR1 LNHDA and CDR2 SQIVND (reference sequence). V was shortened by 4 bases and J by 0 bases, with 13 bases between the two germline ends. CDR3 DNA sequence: TGTGCCAGTAGTACATTGCTCGGGAGCTCCTACGAGCAGTACTTC. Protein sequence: CASSTLLGSSYEQYF.

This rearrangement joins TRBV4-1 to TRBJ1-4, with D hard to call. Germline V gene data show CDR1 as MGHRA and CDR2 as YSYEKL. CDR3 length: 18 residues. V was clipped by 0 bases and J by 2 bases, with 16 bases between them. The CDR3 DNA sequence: TGCGCCAGCAGCCAAGACTCTCCCGGCGGGCCCACTAATGAAAAACTGTTTTTT. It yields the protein CASSQDSPGGPTNEKLFF.